This T cell receptor (beta chain) derives from a study of radiotherapy plus CTLA-4 blockade in lung cancer (dated by TCRdb to 2017 to 2018). With regard to the full study: Among enrolled patients, about 17% had an objective response and 31% reached disease control. Broad study findings and their caveats: After treatment with radiotherapy and ipilimumab, TCR clones that came from tumors expanded in the peripheral blood. The strongest predictors of response were reported to be early dynamic shifts in blood T cell clones along with a rise in serum interferon-beta following radiation.

The study tested focal radiation therapy combined with CTLA-4 blockade (ipilimumab) in patients with chemo-refractory metastatic non-small-cell lung cancer. To prepare the library, the immunoSEQ multiplex PCR assay was applied. The source is immuneACCESS, and TCRdb retained only in-frame sequences with V and J called. Part of the clones is not carried over; for the studies checked, unresolved V genes explain less than half of this, and the remainder is unexplained. The sample table contains 95,000 to 150,000 clones; only one count was recorded for about nine tenths of them. In total, the top ten clones hold 6.9% of the sample. Taken from the germline V gene (reference sequence), the CDR1 and CDR2 loops are GTSNPN and SVGIG. The cysteine opens and the phenylalanine closes a CDR3 of 13 amino acids. The retained sequence is limited to the CDR3, 39 bases, with the frame set at the first base. V sheds 1 base and J sheds 5 bases, leaving 9 bases between their ends.

As to this clone: Its target antigen remains unknown. One base away there is no much larger clone; base qualities are not given.

This clonotype originated in a human donor with non-small cell lung cancer that progressed on radiotherapy plus ipilimumab. The chain is assembled from TRBV30 and TRBJ1-5; tentative D gene TRBD1, with 6 bases matching. Sequenced here: peripheral blood, sampled from a patient treated with radiotherapy plus ipilimumab. DNA sequence: TGTGCCTGGAGTGACAGGGTCGATCAGCCCCAGCATTTT. Translation gives CAWSDRVDQPQHF.